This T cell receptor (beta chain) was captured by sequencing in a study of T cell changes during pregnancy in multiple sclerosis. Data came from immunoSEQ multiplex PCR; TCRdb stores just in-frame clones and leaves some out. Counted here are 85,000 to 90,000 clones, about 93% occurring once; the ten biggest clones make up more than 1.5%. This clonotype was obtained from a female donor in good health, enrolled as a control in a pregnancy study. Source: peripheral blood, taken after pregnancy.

The CDR3 sequence is CASSISGGNEQFF. The CDR3 DNA reads TGTGCCAGCAGCATTAGCGGGGGGAATGAGCAGTTCTTC. The chain is built from TRBV9 and TRBJ2-1, with TRBD2 matching 10 bases. The CDR3 contains 13 residues. V was pared by 4 bases and J by 7 bases, with 2 bases of the junction left unmatched. Germline V gene sequence: CDR1 SGDLS, CDR2 YYNGEE.